The following is a T cell receptor (beta chain) sequence with its context. Antigen specificity is unknown. V dropped 3 bases and J dropped 2; count of bases not matched to a gene: 8. Germline CDR1 reads SGHRS; CDR2 reads YFSETQ. The CDR3 has 15 residues. This record comes from a study of cytomegalovirus exposure and HLA in healthy donors. Study at large: Approximately 200 million T cells yielded more than 90 million unique TCR beta sequences in earlier analysis. In terms of ancestry, the Caucasian-associated cluster contained roughly 81% of the approximately 420 genotyped donors. Study conclusions and caveats: In an earlier analysis, productive rearrangement rates for most beta V segments clustered near 87% or 30%. Further analysis was carried out later, and it showed several of the most significant clusters appearing linked to common viral pathogens.

Use of 60 Vbeta and 13 Jbeta primers characterized the PCR. The assay was immunoSEQ multiplex PCR, and TCRdb's table has in-frame clones only and misses some. The data hold 170,000 or so clones, with 77% observed a single time. The sample was PBMCs. The chain employs TRBV5-1 and TRBJ2-7, with 7 bases identical to TRBD1. This receptor was identified in a woman aged 25 to 39 in good health and CMV-seropositive. The CDR3 DNA reads as TGCGCCAGCAGCTCACAGGGGAGAGGGGCCTACGAGCAGTACTTC. Translated: CASSSQGRGAYEQYF.